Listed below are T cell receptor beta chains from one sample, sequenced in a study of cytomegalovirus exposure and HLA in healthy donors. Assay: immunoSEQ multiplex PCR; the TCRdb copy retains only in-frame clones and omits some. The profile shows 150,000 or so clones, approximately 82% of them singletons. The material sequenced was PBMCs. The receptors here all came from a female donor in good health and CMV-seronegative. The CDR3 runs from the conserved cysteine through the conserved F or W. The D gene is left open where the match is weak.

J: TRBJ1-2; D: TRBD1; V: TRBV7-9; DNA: TGTGCCAGCAGCCTACGGACAGGTCCTACCAACTATGGCTATACCTTC; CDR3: CASSLRTGPTNYGYTF
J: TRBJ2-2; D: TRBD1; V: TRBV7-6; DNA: TGTGCCAGCAGCTTCTCCGGGACAGTTAACACCGGGGAGCTGTTTTTT; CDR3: CASSFSGTVNTGELFF
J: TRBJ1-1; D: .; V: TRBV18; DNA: TGTGCCAGCTCACCAATCCAGCGAATGAACACTGAAGCTTTCTTT; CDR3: CASSPIQRMNTEAFF
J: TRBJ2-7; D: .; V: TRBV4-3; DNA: TGCGCCAGCAGCCAAGATCTAAGGGGTTCTTCCTACGAGCAGTACTTC; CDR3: CASSQDLRGSSYEQYF
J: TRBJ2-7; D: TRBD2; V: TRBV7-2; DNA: TGTGCCAGCAGCGCCGGGGCGGGGGTAGACGAGCAGTACTTC; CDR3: CASSAGAGVDEQYF
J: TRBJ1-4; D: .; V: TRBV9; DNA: TGTGCCAGCAGCGTAGGACGAGAGGTATCGGAAAAACTGTTTTTT; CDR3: CASSVGREVSEKLFF
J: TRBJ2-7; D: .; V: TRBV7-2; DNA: TGTGCCAGCAGCTCCCGGGACTCCCAGTACTTC; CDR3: CASSSRDSQYF
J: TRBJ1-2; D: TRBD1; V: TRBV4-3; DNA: TGCGCCAGCAGCCAAGAGAAGGGGGCGTGGTATGGCTACACCTTC; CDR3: CASSQEKGAWYGYTF
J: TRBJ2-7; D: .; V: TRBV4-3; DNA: TGCGCCAGCAGCCAAGCTCGGACGGGCGGGGGCGGCGGGGTCGGCGAGCAGTACTTC; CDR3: CASSQARTGGGGGVGEQYF
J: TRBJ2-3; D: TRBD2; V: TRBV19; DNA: TGTGCCAGTAGTATGGCTAGCGGATACGATACGCAGTATTTT; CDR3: CASSMASGYDTQYF